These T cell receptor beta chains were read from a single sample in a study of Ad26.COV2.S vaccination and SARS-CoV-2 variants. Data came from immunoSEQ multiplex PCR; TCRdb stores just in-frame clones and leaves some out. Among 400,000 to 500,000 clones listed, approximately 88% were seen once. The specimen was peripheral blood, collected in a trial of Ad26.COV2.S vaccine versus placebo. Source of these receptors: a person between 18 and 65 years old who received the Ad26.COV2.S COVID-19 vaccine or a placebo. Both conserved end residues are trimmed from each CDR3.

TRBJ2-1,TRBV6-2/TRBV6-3,ASSYRARGAPNEQF
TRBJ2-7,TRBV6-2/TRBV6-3,ASSYLPSQGLPKQY
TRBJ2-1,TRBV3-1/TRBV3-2,ASSQDPRLAGVYNEQF
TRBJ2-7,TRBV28,ASSREGLNEQY
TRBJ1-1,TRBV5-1,ASSLVSGSELAF
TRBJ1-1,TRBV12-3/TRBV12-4,ASSLGTPGAF
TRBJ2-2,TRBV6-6,ASSYSRDTGELF
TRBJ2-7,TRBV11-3,ASSSSGTGGNYEQY
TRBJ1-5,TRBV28,ASTPGPGYQPQH
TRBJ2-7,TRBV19,ASSHGTGNEQY
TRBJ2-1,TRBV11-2,ASSSIRERFSSYNEQF
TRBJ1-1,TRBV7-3,ASSPGGANTEAF
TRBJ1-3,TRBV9,ASSVGGTISGNTIY
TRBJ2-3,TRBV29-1,SVDGISDTQY
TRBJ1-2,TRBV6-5,ASSYGVTDRDGYT
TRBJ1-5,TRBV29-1,SVSPGLGQPQH
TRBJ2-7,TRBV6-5,ASRYRYEQY
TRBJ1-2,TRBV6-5,ASSRIPRGSGYT
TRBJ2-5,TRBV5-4,ASSLGSRERTQY
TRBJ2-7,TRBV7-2,ASSLAGLRGEQY
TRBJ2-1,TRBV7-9,ASSPDNEQF
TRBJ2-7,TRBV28,ASSPPGGLAGPYEQY